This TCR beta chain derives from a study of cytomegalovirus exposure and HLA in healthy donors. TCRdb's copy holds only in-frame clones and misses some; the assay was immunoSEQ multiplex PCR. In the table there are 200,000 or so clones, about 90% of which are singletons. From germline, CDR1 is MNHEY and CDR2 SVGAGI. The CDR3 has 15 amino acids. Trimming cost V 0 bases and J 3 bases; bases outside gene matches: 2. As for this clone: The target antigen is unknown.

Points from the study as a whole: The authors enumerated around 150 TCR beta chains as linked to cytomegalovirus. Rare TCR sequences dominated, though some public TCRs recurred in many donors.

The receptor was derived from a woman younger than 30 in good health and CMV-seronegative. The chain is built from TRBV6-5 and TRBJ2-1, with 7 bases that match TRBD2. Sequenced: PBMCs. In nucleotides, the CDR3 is TGTGCCAGCAGTTACTCTAGCGGGCTCTACAATGAGCAGTTCTTC. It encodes CASSYSSGLYNEQFF.